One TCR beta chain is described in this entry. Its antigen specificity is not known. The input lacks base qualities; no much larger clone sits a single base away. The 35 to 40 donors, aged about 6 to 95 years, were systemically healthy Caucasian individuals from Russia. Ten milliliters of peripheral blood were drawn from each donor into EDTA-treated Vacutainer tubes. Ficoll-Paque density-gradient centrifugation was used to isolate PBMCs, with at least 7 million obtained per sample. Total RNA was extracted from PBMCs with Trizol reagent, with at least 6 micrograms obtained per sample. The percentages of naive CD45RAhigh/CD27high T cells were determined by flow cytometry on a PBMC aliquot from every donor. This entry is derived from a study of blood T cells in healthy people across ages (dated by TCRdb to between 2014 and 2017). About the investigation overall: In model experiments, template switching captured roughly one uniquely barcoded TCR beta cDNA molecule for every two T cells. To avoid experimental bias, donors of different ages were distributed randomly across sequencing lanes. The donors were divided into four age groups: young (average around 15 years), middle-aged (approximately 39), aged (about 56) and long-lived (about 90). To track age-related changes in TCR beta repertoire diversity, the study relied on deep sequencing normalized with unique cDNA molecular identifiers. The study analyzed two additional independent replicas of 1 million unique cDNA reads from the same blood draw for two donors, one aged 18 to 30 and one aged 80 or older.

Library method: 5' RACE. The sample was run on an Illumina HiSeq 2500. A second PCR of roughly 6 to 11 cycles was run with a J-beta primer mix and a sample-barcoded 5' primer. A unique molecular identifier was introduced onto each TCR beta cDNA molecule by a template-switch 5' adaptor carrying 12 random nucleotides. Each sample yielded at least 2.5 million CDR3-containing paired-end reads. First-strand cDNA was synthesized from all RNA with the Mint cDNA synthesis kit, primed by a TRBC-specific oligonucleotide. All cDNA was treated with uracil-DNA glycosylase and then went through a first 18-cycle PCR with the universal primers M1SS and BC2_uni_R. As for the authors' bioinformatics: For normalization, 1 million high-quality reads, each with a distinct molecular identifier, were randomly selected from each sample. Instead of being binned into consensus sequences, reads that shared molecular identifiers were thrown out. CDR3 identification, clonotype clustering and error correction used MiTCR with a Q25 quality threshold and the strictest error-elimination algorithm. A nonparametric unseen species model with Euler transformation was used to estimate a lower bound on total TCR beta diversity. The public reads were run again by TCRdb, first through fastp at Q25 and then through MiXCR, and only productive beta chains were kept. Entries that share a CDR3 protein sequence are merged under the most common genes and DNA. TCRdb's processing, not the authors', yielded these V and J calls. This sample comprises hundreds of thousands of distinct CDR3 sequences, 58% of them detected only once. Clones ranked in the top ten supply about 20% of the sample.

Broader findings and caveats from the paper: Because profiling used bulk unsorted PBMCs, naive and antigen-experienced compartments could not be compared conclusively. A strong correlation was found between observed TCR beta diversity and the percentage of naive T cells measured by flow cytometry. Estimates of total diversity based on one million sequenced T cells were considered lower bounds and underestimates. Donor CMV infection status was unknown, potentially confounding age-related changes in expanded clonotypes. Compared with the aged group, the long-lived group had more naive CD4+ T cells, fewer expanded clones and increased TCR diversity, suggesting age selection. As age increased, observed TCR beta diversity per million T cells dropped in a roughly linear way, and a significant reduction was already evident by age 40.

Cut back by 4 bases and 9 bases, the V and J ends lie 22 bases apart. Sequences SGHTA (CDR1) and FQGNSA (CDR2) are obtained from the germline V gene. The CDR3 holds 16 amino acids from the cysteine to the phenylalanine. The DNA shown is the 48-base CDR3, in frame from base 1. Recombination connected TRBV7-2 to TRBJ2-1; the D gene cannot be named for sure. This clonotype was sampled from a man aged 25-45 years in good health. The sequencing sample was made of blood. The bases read TGTGCCAGCAGCTGGACCTCTGACCGTCCGCTCGGTGAGCAGTTCTTC. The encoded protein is CASSWTSDRPLGEQFF.